This T cell receptor (beta chain) was documented in a study of cytomegalovirus exposure and HLA in healthy donors. Study-wide context: Earlier results showed 120 million or so unique TCR beta sequences derived from 150 million to 200 million T cells. Regarding the study as a whole: Per a later analysis, HLA-associated TCR beta chains showed more clonal expansion than other, equally common TCR beta chains. DRB1 had the most TCR associations and HLA-C the fewest, a later analysis found, with rates varying by HLA locus.

The PCR had 60 Vbeta and 13 Jbeta primers. Some clones are missing from TCRdb's copy, which holds only in-frame ones; the method was immunoSEQ multiplex PCR. Here the sample spans around 120,000 clones, 55% to 65% being singletons. V lost 4 bases to trimming and J lost 3 bases; unmatched junction nucleotides: 7. This CDR3 has 15 residues. The germline gives CDR1 MDHEN, CDR2 SYDVKM. The table lists this clone with a few counts. The antigen is undetermined. Sample: PBMCs. The genes are TRBV28 and TRBJ1-2; 8 bases fit TRBD1. This receptor was obtained from a man aged 35 to 55 in good health and CMV-seropositive. The CDR3: CASSSGQGRYYGYTF. The CDR3 bases are TGTGCCAGCAGTTCCGGACAGGGAAGATACTATGGCTACACCTTC.